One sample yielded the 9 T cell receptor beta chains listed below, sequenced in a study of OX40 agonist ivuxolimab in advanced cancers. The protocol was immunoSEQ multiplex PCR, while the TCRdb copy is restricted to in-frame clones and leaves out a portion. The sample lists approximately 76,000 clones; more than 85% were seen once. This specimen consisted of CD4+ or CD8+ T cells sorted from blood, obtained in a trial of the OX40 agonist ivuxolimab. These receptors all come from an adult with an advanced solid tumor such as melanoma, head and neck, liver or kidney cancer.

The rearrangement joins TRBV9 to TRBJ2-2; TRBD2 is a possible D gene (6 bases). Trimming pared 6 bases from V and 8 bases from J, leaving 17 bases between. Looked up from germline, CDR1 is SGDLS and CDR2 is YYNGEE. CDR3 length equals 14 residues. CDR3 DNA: TGTGCCAGCACCCTTGGGAGGACTGCTGGGGAGCTGTTTTTT. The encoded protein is CASTLGRTAGELFF.

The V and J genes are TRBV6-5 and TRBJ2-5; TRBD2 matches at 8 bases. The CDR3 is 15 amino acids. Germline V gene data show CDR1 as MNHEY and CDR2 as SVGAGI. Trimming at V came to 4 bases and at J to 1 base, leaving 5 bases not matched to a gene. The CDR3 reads CASSLDSGTQETQYF. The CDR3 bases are TGTGCCAGCAGTTTGGATAGCGGGACCCAAGAGACCCAGTACTTC.

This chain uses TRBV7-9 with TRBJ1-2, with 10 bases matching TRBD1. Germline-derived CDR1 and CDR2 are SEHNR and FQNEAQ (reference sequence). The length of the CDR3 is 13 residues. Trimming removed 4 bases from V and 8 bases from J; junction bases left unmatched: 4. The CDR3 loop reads CASSSGTGDGYTF. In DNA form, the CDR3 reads TGTGCCAGCAGCTCCGGGACAGGGGACGGCTACACCTTC.

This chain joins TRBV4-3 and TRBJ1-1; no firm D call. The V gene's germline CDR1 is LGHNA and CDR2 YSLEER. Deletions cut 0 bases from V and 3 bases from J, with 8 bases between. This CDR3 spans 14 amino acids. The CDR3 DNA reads TGCGCCAGCAGCCAAGATCTTGTGTACACTGAAGCTTTCTTT. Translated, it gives CASSQDLVYTEAFF.

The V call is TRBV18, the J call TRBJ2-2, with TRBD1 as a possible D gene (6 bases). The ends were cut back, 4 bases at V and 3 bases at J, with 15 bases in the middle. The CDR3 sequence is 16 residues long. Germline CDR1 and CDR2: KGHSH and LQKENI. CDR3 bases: TGTGCCAGCTCACTTTACAGGGAGACGGACACCGGGGAGCTGTTTTTT. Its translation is CASSLYRETDTGELFF.

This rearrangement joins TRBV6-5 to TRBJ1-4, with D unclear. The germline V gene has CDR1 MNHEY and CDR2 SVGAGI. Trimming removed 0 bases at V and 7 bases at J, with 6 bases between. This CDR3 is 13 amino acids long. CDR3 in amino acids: CASSYSGVEKLFF. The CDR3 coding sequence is TGTGCCAGCAGTTACTCGGGCGTTGAAAAACTGTTTTTT.

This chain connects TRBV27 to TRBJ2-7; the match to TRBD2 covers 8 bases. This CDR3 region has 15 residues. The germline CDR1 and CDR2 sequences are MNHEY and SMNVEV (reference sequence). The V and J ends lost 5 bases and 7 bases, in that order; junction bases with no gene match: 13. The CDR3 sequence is CASSPRAGGELEQYF. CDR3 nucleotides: TGTGCCAGCAGTCCCCGGGCGGGGGGTGAATTGGAGCAGTACTTC.

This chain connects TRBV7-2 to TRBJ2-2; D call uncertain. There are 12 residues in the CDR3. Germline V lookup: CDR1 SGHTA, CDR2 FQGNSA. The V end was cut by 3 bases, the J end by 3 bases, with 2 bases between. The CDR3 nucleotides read TGTGCCAGCAGCTTCCACACCGGGGAGCTGTTTTTT. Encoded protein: CASSFHTGELFF. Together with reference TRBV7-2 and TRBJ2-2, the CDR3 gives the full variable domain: GAGVSQSPSNKVTEKGKDVELRCDPISGHTALYWYRQSLGQGLEFLIYFQGNSAPDKSGLPSDRFSAERTGGSVSTLTIQRTQQEDSAVYLCASSFHTGELFFGEGSRLTVL.

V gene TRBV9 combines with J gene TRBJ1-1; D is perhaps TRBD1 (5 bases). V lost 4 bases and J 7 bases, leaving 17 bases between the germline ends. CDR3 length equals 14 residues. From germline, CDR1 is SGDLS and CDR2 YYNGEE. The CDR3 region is CASSPRGGSNEAFF. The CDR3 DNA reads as TGTGCCAGCAGCCCCCGGGGGGGGTCCAATGAAGCTTTCTTT.